In this sample, the clone carrying this TCR beta chain turned up many times. What it binds is unknown. These data belong to a study of T cells after yellow fever vaccination. General study points: Most clones from primary vaccination resurfaced after the booster (about 95% CD4, approximately 87% CD8).

In TCRdb, the 5' RACE reads were re-called with MiXCR into one record per CDR3 protein. Of around 160,000 distinct CDR3 sequences listed, around 7.2% are singletons. The TCR comes from a man between 18 and 35 years old who received the YFV17D yellow fever vaccine. This sample comprised CD4+ T cells sorted from PBMCs, obtained 4 to 5 days after the first yellow fever vaccination.

The DNA of the CDR3 is TGCGCCAGCAGCCAAGAGGGGCCAGACACTGAAGCTTTCTTT. Translating it yields CASSQEGPDTEAFF. The V gene is TRBV4-3, the J gene TRBJ1-1; D is possibly TRBD1 (5 bases). Deletions cut 0 bases from V and 3 bases from J, with 8 bases between. Germline assignment: CDR1 LGHNA and CDR2 YSLEER. The CDR3 loop spans 14 amino acids.